The 17 T cell receptor beta chains presented below share a single source sample, sequenced in a study of early T cells in non-severe SARS-CoV-2 infection. From the 5' RACE reads, TCRdb called clonotypes with MiXCR, one entry per CDR3 protein. The profile covers about 88,000 distinct CDR3 sequences, with more than 13% appearing a single time and 4.5% to 7% taken by the ten largest. The sample consisted of whole blood. All receptors come from an adult who was a healthcare worker with PCR-confirmed SARS-CoV-2 infection or an uninfected control (not recorded which).

The J gene is TRBJ1-2, the V gene TRBV20-1; TRBD1 aligns across 9 bases. The CDR3 is made up of 16 amino acids. The germline CDR1 and CDR2 sequences are DFQATT and SNEGSKA (reference sequence). The ends lost 0 bases at V and 8 bases at J; junction bases unmatched: 13. For the CDR3, the DNA is TGCAGTGCTAGAGATCCGACAGGGGGTGTCGCTGGGGGCTACACCTTC. Its translation: CSARDPTGGVAGGYTF.

CDR3: CASSQGSRLRWSDTQYF. CDR3 nucleotide sequence: TGTGCCAGCAGCCAAGGATCCAGACTCCGGTGGTCGGATACGCAGTATTTT. The V gene is TRBV14, the J gene TRBJ2-3; D not resolved. CDR3 length equals 17 residues. With 1 base removed from V and 6 bases from J, the gap between germline ends came to 20 bases. CDR1 is SGHDN and CDR2 is FVKESK in the germline V gene.

This clonotype was picked up a small number of times. Written as DNA, the CDR3 is TGTGCCAGCAGCCCAGCCCGGTCCTACGAGCAGTACTTC. Residues: CASSPARSYEQYF. The rearrangement joins TRBV7-9 to TRBJ2-7; D ambiguous. CDR1 is SEHNR and CDR2 is FQNEAQ in the germline V gene (reference sequence). Trimming took 5 bases from V and 1 from J, leaving 9 bases between them. There are 13 residues in the CDR3.

This chain connects TRBV7-9 to TRBJ2-3; tentative D call: TRBD2 (6 bases). V gave up 0 bases and J gave up 6 bases, with 10 bases separating them. The CDR3 runs 14 residues. CDR1 is SEHNR and CDR2 is FQNEAQ in the germline V gene (reference sequence). The CDR3 DNA follows: TGTGCCAGCAGCTTAGCGACGAGCGGGGATACGCAGTATTTT. Protein sequence: CASSLATSGDTQYF. Supplemented by reference TRBV7-9 and TRBJ2-3, the full variable domain reads DTGVSQNPRHKITKRGQNVTFRCDPISEHNRLYWYRQTLGQGPEFLTYFQNEAQLEKSRLLSDRFSAERPKGSFSTLEIQRTEQGDSAMYLCASSLATSGDTQYFGPGTRLTVL.

The gene calls are TRBV28 and TRBJ1-1; no clear D gene. Germline CDR1 reads MDHEN; CDR2 reads SYDVKM. The CDR3 loop spans 11 amino acids. Trimming left V 8 bases short and J 3 bases short, with 7 bases between. In DNA, the CDR3 is TGTGCCAGCGGCAAACACACTGAAGCTTTCTTT. Protein product: CASGKHTEAFF.

A few counts support this clonotype. The CDR3 coding sequence is TGTGCCAGCAGCTCTAGCGGGATTGAGACCCAGTACTTC. It is translated as CASSSSGIETQYF. V gene TRBV7-9 combines with J gene TRBJ2-5, with 9 bases identical to TRBD2. With 4 bases clipped from V and 5 bases from J, the junction kept 2 bases outside the gene matches. The CDR3 has 13 amino acids. Germline assignment: CDR1 SEHNR and CDR2 FQNEAQ (reference sequence).

This clonotype turned up a few times. The gene calls are TRBV20-1 and TRBJ2-1; D possibly corresponds to TRBD2 (6 bases). The length of the CDR3 is 13 residues. Trimming cost V 6 bases and J 4 bases, with 13 bases left between them. Germline loops: CDR1 DFQATT, CDR2 SNEGSKA (reference sequence). For the CDR3, the DNA is TGCAGTGCGCCGACGACTAGTTACAATGAGCAGTTCTTC. It is translated as CSAPTTSYNEQFF.

This clonotype was seen only a few times. The chain combines TRBV19 with TRBJ1-5; 8 bases fit TRBD1. The length of the CDR3 is 16 residues. Losses at the gene ends were 5 bases for V and 4 bases for J; bases not matched to a gene: 10. The germline V gene encodes CDR1 LNHDA and CDR2 SQIVND (reference sequence). CDR3 region: CASSGDNRGRNQPQHF. The CDR3 DNA sequence: TGTGCCAGTAGTGGCGACAACAGGGGGAGGAATCAGCCCCAGCATTTT.

The chain employs TRBV7-2 and TRBJ2-1; D possibly corresponds to TRBD2 (5 bases). Germline V lookup: CDR1 SGHTA, CDR2 FQGNSA. The CDR3 runs 15 residues. Trimming pared 5 bases from V and 0 bases from J, leaving 11 bases between. The CDR3 here is CASSLDFRSYNEQFF. CDR3 DNA: TGTGCCAGCAGCCTGGACTTCCGCTCCTACAATGAGCAGTTCTTC.

This clonotype occurred a few times. The CDR3 loop reads CASRWGKTYEQYF. The CDR3 DNA reads TGTGCCAGCAGGTGGGGGAAAACCTACGAGCAGTACTTC. J is TRBJ2-7 and V is TRBV12-3 or TRBV12-4; D may be TRBD1 or TRBD2 (5 bases each). The CDR3 has 13 amino acids. Trimming shortened V by 6 bases and J by 2 bases, and 11 bases separated the two germline ends.

This clonotype was recorded a few times. The chain employs TRBV19 and TRBJ2-3; no firm D call. V was clipped by 5 bases and J by 6 bases, with 21 bases between them. The germline V gene encodes CDR1 LNHDA and CDR2 SQIVND (reference sequence). The CDR3 length is 16 residues. CDR3 region: CASSFGTLRSSDTQYF. As DNA, the CDR3 is TGTGCCAGTAGTTTTGGAACTCTTCGATCGTCTGATACGCAGTATTTT.

V gene TRBV10-3 combines with J gene TRBJ2-3; 8 nucleotides line up with TRBD2. CDR3 length equals 14 residues. The junction had 10 bases not matched to a gene; V was cut back by 10 bases and J by 4 bases. The V gene's germline CDR1 is ENHRY and CDR2 SYGVKD. DNA of the CDR3: TGTGCCAGAGCTTCAGCGGGAGCAGCAGATACGCAGTATTTT. Protein product: CARASAGAADTQYF.

This chain uses TRBV27 with TRBJ2-3; D unresolved. Per germline, CDR1 MNHEY and CDR2 SMNVEV (reference sequence). The CDR3 covers 13 residues. V was clipped by 6 bases and J by 2 bases, with 9 bases between them. In DNA, the CDR3 is TGTGCCAGCAGGTTAGGCTACACAGATACGCAGTATTTT. The encoded protein is CASRLGYTDTQYF.

Regarding this clonotype: This clone may be a read error of a much larger clone one base away. The chain links TRBV28 to TRBJ1-1; 7 bases fit TRBD1. Germline trimming cut 6 bases from V and 11 bases from J; bases unmatched to any gene: 12. The germline V gene has CDR1 MDHEN and CDR2 SYDVKM. This CDR3 has 13 amino acids. The CDR3, as DNA: TGTGCCAGCAGCTCAACGCAGGGGGGAAGGGCTTTCTTT. This sequence encodes CASSSTQGGRAFF.

This chain uses TRBV29-1 with TRBJ2-7; TRBD2 agrees at 13 bases. The CDR3 has 13 amino acids. The germline CDR1 and CDR2 sequences are SQVTM and ANQGSEA. With V trimmed by 6 bases and J by 4 bases, 3 bases remained unmatched. This chain's CDR3 is CSVGTSGNYEQYF. The CDR3 DNA is TGCAGCGTGGGGACTAGCGGGAATTACGAGCAGTACTTC.

This chain uses TRBV9 with TRBJ2-5; perhaps TRBD2 as D (6 bases). CDR1 is SGDLS and CDR2 is YYNGEE in the germline V gene. Trimming removed 4 bases at V and 2 bases at J, with 21 bases between. The CDR3 has 17 amino acids. The CDR3: CASSPSISGRGQETQYF. In DNA form, the CDR3 reads TGTGCCAGCAGCCCGAGCATCAGTGGGCGGGGACAAGAGACCCAGTACTTC.

This clonotype was seen only a few times. The chain is built from TRBV6-2 or TRBV6-3 and TRBJ2-4; tentative D call: TRBD2 (7 bases). Trimming removed 5 bases from V and 7 bases from J, with 15 bases in between. Germline V gene sequence: CDR1 MNHEY, CDR2 SVGEGT. The CDR3 is 14 residues long. The CDR3 DNA is TGTGCCAGCAGTAGGGGGGGAATGGAGAACATTCAGTACTTC. Protein product: CASSRGGMENIQYF.